One sample yielded the 17 T cell receptor beta chains listed below, sequenced in a study of cytomegalovirus exposure and HLA in healthy donors. Using immunoSEQ multiplex PCR, the repertoire was profiled, and TCRdb retains in-frame clones only, with some absent. The profile covers about 150,000 clones, with 87% appearing a single time and 4.5% to 5.5% taken by the ten largest. The specimen was PBMCs. Every receptor here comes from a man between 18 and 35 years old in good health and CMV-seropositive.

The chain combines TRBV6-5 with TRBJ1-5, with TRBD1 identical over 9 bases. The V gene's germline CDR1 is MNHEY and CDR2 SVGAGI. This CDR3 comprises 15 residues. J lost 4 bases, V lost 6 bases, and 7 bases had no gene match. The CDR3: CASRPGQGVNQPQHF. The CDR3 DNA follows: TGTGCCAGCAGGCCGGGACAGGGAGTAAATCAGCCCCAGCATTTT.

This clone was seen only once. J is TRBJ2-6 and V is TRBV5-1; the match to TRBD2 covers 12 bases. The CDR3 runs to 20 residues. The germline V gene encodes CDR1 SGHRS and CDR2 YFSETQ. With V trimmed by 4 bases and J by 2 bases, 13 bases remained unmatched. CDR3 residues: CASSPIPGLAGLAGANVLTF. As DNA, the CDR3 is TGCGCCAGCAGCCCCATCCCCGGACTAGCGGGACTCGCTGGGGCCAACGTCCTGACTTTC.

The gene calls are TRBV5-1 and TRBJ1-2; maybe TRBD1 (5 bases). This CDR3 comprises 16 residues. The V and J ends lost 0 bases and 4 bases respectively, with 16 bases between them. Germline values: CDR1 SGHRS, CDR2 YFSETQ. The CDR3 reads CASSLEGRTGLYGYTF. The CDR3 nucleotides are TGCGCCAGCAGCTTGGAGGGGCGCACCGGCCTCTATGGCTACACCTTC.

The CDR3 loop is CASRPGSSSGNTIYF. The CDR3 bases are TGTGCCAGCAGACCCGGGAGTAGTAGTGGAAACACCATATATTTT. V gene TRBV6-1 combines with J gene TRBJ1-3; D gene ambiguous. Trimming took off 6 bases at V and 3 bases at J, with 15 bases between the two ends. Looked up from germline, CDR1 is MNHNS and CDR2 is SASEGT. This CDR3 contains 15 residues.

CDR3 protein: CASSLRDTDTQYF. In nucleotides, the CDR3 is TGCGCCAGCAGCTTGAGGGACACGGATACGCAGTATTTT. V gene TRBV5-1 combines with J gene TRBJ2-3; tentatively, D is TRBD1 (6 bases). This CDR3 has 13 amino acids. Trimming stripped 1 base from V and 6 bases from J, with 9 bases between. Germline CDR1 and CDR2: SGHRS and YFSETQ.

This clone was recorded once. V usage is TRBV28 and J usage is TRBJ2-3; TRBD1 is a possible D gene (6 bases). The CDR3 contains 12 residues. V was cut by 6 bases and J by 4 bases, with 8 bases left in between. In germline, CDR1 is MDHEN, CDR2 SYDVKM. CDR3 region: CASSSGADTQYF. The CDR3 bases are TGTGCCAGCAGCTCAGGGGCAGATACGCAGTATTTT.

This clone has only one observation. This CDR3 is CASSGQGRRSEQYF. The CDR3 DNA sequence: TGTGCCAGCAGCGGACAGGGGAGGCGGTCCGAGCAGTACTTC. The V gene is TRBV9, the J gene TRBJ2-7, with TRBD1 identical over 8 bases. V lost 3 bases and J lost 6; bases outside the gene matches: 8. There are 14 residues in the CDR3. Germline assignment: CDR1 SGDLS and CDR2 YYNGEE.

CDR3 in amino acids: CASSLTGTGAGKLFF. The CDR3 nucleotides read TGTGCCAGCAGCCTTACCGGGACAGGTGCCGGGAAACTGTTTTTT. The V call is TRBV13, the J call TRBJ1-4, with 8 bases lining up with TRBD1. V trimming: 5 bases; J trimming: 11 bases; junction bases outside the gene matches: 13. Germline loops: CDR1 PRHDT, CDR2 FYEKMQ (reference sequence). The CDR3 loop spans 15 amino acids.

This clone has just one count. The chain couples TRBV5-1 to TRBJ2-5, with unresolved D. Germline lookup yields CDR1 SGHRS and CDR2 YFSETQ. The CDR3 extends over 13 amino acids. V was cut by 0 bases and J by 1 base, with 4 bases left in between. CDR3 region: CASSLGLQETQYF. CDR3 DNA sequence: TGCGCCAGCAGCTTGGGGCTCCAAGAGACCCAGTACTTC.

The chain employs TRBV19 and TRBJ1-5; D is unresolved. Looked up from germline, CDR1 is LNHDA and CDR2 is SQIVND (reference sequence). CDR3 size: 12 residues. V was cut by 4 bases and J by 7 bases, with 8 bases left in between. The CDR3 sequence is CASSRGFQPQHF. The CDR3 DNA reads as TGTGCCAGTAGTAGAGGGTTCCAGCCCCAGCATTTT. Full variable domain (missing parts from reference TRBV19 and TRBJ1-5): DGGITQSPKYLFRKEGQNVTLSCEQNLNHDAMYWYRQDPGQGLRLIYYSQIVNDFQKGDIAEGYSVSREKKESFPLTVTSAQKNPTAFYLCASSRGFQPQHFGDGTRLSIL.

The chain has TRBV28 and TRBJ1-6; 10 bases fit TRBD1. Losses at the gene ends were 6 bases for V and 2 bases for J; bases not matched to a gene: 10. Germline values: CDR1 MDHEN, CDR2 SYDVKM. The CDR3 has 18 amino acids. CDR3 DNA: TGTGCCAGCAGCCGTCCCGGGACAGGGGTCCCCTATAATTCACCCCTCCACTTT. It codes for CASSRPGTGVPYNSPLHF.

This clone was observed once. The CDR3 nucleotides are TGTGCCAGCAGCCCCCGGGGGCGGGGGGCCTACAATGAGCAGTTCTTC. Translated, it gives CASSPRGRGAYNEQFF. This chain joins TRBV7-9 and TRBJ2-1; TRBD2 matches 8 bases. J gave up 2 bases and V 5 bases, and 8 bases lay outside the gene matches. There are 16 residues in the CDR3. The germline V gene encodes CDR1 SEHNR and CDR2 FQNEAQ (reference sequence). The variable domain in full, completed from reference TRBV7-9 and TRBJ2-1, reads DTGVSQNPRHKITKRGQNVTFRCDPISEHNRLYWYRQTLGQGPEFLTYFQNEAQLEKSRLLSDRFSAERPKGSFSTLEIQRTEQGDSAMYLCASSPRGRGAYNEQFFGPGTRLTVL.

This chain joins TRBV20-1 and TRBJ2-1, with D unclear. V was cut by 6 bases and J by 7 bases, with 10 bases left in between. The CDR3 totals 11 residues. CDR1 is DFQATT, CDR2 SNEGSKA, per germline (reference sequence). The CDR3 coding sequence is TGCAGTGCGGGCCCGCCGAATGAGCAGTTCTTC. It specifies CSAGPPNEQFF.

The chain recombines TRBV30 with TRBJ2-1, with TRBD1 as a possible D gene (5 bases). The CDR3 has 14 amino acids. V lost 3 bases, J lost 12 bases, and 21 bases lay in between. Germline CDR1 GTSNPN, CDR2 SVGIG (reference sequence). The CDR3 region is CAWRFGLSDQGQFF. CDR3 sequence (DNA): TGTGCCTGGAGGTTCGGGTTATCGGATCAGGGGCAGTTCTTC.

The chain has TRBV6-1 and TRBJ2-7, with D possibly TRBD2 on 6 matching bases. In germline, CDR1 is MNHNS, CDR2 SASEGT. The ends were cut back, 2 bases at V and 3 bases at J, with 17 bases in the middle. This CDR3 has 16 residues. The CDR3 is CASSESSPGLNYEQYF. CDR3 coding DNA: TGTGCCAGCAGTGAATCTTCCCCGGGACTCAACTACGAGCAGTACTTC.

The chain uses TRBV29-1 and TRBJ1-3; D may be TRBD1 (5 bases). Germline CDR1 SQVTM, CDR2 ANQGSEA. This CDR3 contains 13 residues. Between the trimmed V and J ends, which lost 7 bases and 3 bases, there was a span of 13 bases. The CDR3 DNA is TGCAGCGCGAGGTTTACAGGTGGAAACACCATATATTTT. This codes for CSARFTGGNTIYF.

This rearrangement joins TRBV13 to TRBJ1-2, with 9 bases identical to TRBD1. Per the germline V gene, CDR1 is PRHDT and CDR2 is FYEKMQ (reference sequence). This CDR3 has 16 amino acids. Trimming at V came to 3 bases and at J to 6 bases, leaving 11 bases not matched to a gene. CDR3 DNA sequence: TGTGCCAGCAGCTTTAGTACAGGGGGCGTTTTGCATGGCTACACCTTC. This sequence encodes CASSFSTGGVLHGYTF.